What follows are 23 T cell receptor beta chains derived from one specimen sequenced in a study of T cell repertoires in cytomegalovirus infection. TCRdb ran MiXCR on the reads and lists one entry per CDR3 protein. The top ten hold more than 20% of the sample, which has nearly 550,000 distinct CDR3 sequences, about 15% seen once. Material for sequencing was CD8+ T cells from PBMCs. The receptors derive from a human donor in good health (CMV status not recorded). Some clones in this sample may be carry-over from other donors' samples.

V and J are TRBV5-1 and TRBJ2-7, with TRBD1 identical over 7 bases. CDR1 SGHRS and CDR2 YFSETQ come from the germline V gene. This CDR3 contains 14 residues. J lost 0 bases, V lost 7 bases, and 7 bases had no gene match. CDR3 amino acids: CASHRDRASYEQYF. The DNA of the CDR3 is TGCGCCAGCCACCGGGACAGAGCCTCCTACGAGCAGTACTTC.

This chain uses TRBV27 with TRBJ1-5, with 7 bases matching TRBD1. This CDR3 is 16 amino acids long. Germline V gene lookup returns CDR1 MNHEY and CDR2 SMNVEV (reference sequence). With 5 bases clipped from V and 1 base from J, the junction kept 8 bases outside the gene matches. Here the CDR3 DNA reads TGTGCCAGCAGTCCGCGGGGACAGAGGAGCAATCAGCCCCAGCATTTT. It encodes CASSPRGQRSNQPQHF.

This sequence joins TRBV2 and TRBJ2-1; D gene uncertain. Per the germline V gene, CDR1 is SNHLY and CDR2 is FYNNEI. The CDR3 is 13 amino acids. Trimming pared 5 bases from V and 8 bases from J, leaving 13 bases between. The CDR3, as DNA: TGTGCCAGCAGTTCCGGGTCTGGCGATGAGCAGTTCTTC. This encodes CASSSGSGDEQFF.

The chain links TRBV27 to TRBJ2-7; no definite D call. CDR1 is MNHEY and CDR2 is SMNVEV in the germline V gene (reference sequence). Trimming took off 3 bases at V and 1 base at J, with 10 bases between the two ends. The CDR3 runs to 14 residues. The CDR3 DNA follows: TGTGCCAGCAGTTTTAACGCAATATCCTACGAGCAGTACTTC. Its translation: CASSFNAISYEQYF.

This chain uses TRBV19 with TRBJ2-2; D may correspond to TRBD1 or TRBD2 (5 bases each). The CDR3 runs to 15 residues. Germline CDR1 LNHDA, CDR2 SQIVND (reference sequence). V lost 3 bases and J lost 4, with 12 bases in between. The CDR3 here is CASSMGRGVTGELFF. In DNA, the CDR3 is TGTGCCAGTAGTATGGGACGGGGAGTCACCGGGGAGCTGTTTTTT.

This clonotype was detected many times. V is TRBV7-8 and J is TRBJ2-1; 10 bases line up with TRBD1. Germline V gene sequence: CDR1 SGHVS, CDR2 FQNEAQ. The CDR3 consists of 13 residues. V shed 10 bases and J 8 bases; nucleotides not matched to a gene: 8. CDR3 sequence: CATSGQGQDEQFF. The DNA for the CDR3 is TGTGCCACTTCGGGACAGGGGCAGGATGAGCAGTTCTTC.

The chain couples TRBV10-3 to TRBJ1-1; 7 bases map to TRBD1. V shed 10 bases, J shed 1 base, and the junction held 9 bases outside the gene matches. Germline CDR1 and CDR2: ENHRY and SYGVKD. The CDR3 is made up of 14 amino acids. The CDR3: CATTGSSGNTEAFF. CDR3 DNA: TGTGCCACGACAGGGTCGAGTGGGAACACTGAAGCTTTCTTT.

There are many counts of this clonotype. This chain uses TRBV28 with TRBJ1-5; weak D call: TRBD1 (5 bases). Trimming shortened V by 8 bases and J by 3 bases, and 14 bases separated the two germline ends. CDR1 is MDHEN and CDR2 is SYDVKM in the germline V gene. The CDR3 contains 14 residues. The CDR3 DNA sequence: TGTGCCAGCGAGGAGAGGGGTTACAATCAGCCCCAGCATTTT. It encodes CASEERGYNQPQHF.

The sample holds a few counts of this clonotype. The V call is TRBV6-6, the J call TRBJ2-7; 12 bases fit TRBD1. Germline V gene lookup returns CDR1 MNHNY and CDR2 SVGAGI (reference sequence). This CDR3 is built from 14 residues. The V gene end was trimmed by 7 bases and the J gene end by 5 bases; junction bases not matched to a gene: 6. The CDR3 is CASKPGQGANEQYF. DNA of the CDR3: TGTGCCAGCAAACCGGGACAGGGGGCCAACGAGCAGTACTTC.

The table lists this clonotype with many counts. The V gene is TRBV20-1, the J gene TRBJ2-1; a weak D match, TRBD1 (6 bases). The CDR3 runs 12 residues. The germline V and J ends were trimmed by 3 bases and 6 bases, with 9 bases remaining between them. CDR1 is DFQATT and CDR2 is SNEGSKA in the germline V gene (reference sequence). The CDR3 DNA reads as TGCAGTGCTAGGGGACAATCCAATGAGCAGTTCTTC. It translates to CSARGQSNEQFF.

The chain is built from TRBV2 and TRBJ2-7; D might be TRBD1 (5 bases). The CDR3 consists of 14 residues. CDR1 is SNHLY, CDR2 FYNNEI, per germline. The V end was cut by 9 bases, the J end by 0 bases, with 15 bases between. The CDR3 protein is CARGELPSSYEQYF. The CDR3 coding sequence is TGTGCCAGAGGGGAACTCCCGAGCTCCTACGAGCAGTACTTC.

This clonotype was found many times. V gene TRBV7-6 combines with J gene TRBJ2-7; possibly TRBD2 for D (6 bases). The germline V gene encodes CDR1 SGHVS and CDR2 FNYEAQ. Trimming left V 2 bases short and J 3 bases short, with 11 bases between. The CDR3 extends over 14 amino acids. The CDR3 here is CASSLRRGVYEQYF. For the CDR3, the DNA is TGTGCCAGCAGCTTAAGGCGGGGCGTCTACGAGCAGTACTTC.

This chain connects TRBV5-1 to TRBJ2-1; TRBD2 aligns across 11 bases. CDR3 size: 17 residues. With V trimmed by 3 bases and J by 4 bases, 9 bases remained unmatched. Germline CDR1 SGHRS, CDR2 YFSETQ. CDR3 protein: CASSSYTGLAVYNEQFF. CDR3 bases: TGCGCCAGCAGCTCTTATACGGGACTAGCGGTTTACAATGAGCAGTTCTTC.

CDR3 residues: CAISVRDRAHYGYTF. In DNA, the CDR3 is TGTGCCATCAGTGTTAGGGACAGAGCTCACTATGGCTACACCTTC. The chain recombines TRBV10-3 with TRBJ1-2; 7 nucleotides match TRBD1. The CDR3 contains 15 residues. Germline V CDR1 and CDR2: ENHRY, SYGVKD. V was clipped by 4 bases and J by 3 bases; unmatched bases: 8.

This clonotype occurred a few times. The chain is built from TRBV11-3 and TRBJ2-1, with 10 bases that match TRBD2. There are 16 residues in the CDR3. The V gene's germline CDR1 is SGHNT and CDR2 YENEEA. The J segment lost 7 bases and the V segment lost 1 base, leaving 7 bases of the junction unmatched. The CDR3 DNA reads TGTGCCAGCAGCTTAGTGGGGACTAGCGCGCGTAATGAGCAGTTCTTC. Translation: CASSLVGTSARNEQFF.

This clonotype occurred a few times. V is TRBV28 and J is TRBJ2-7; the D gene is possibly TRBD2 (5 bases). CDR3 size: 16 residues. In germline, CDR1 is MDHEN, CDR2 SYDVKM. V was cut by 5 bases and J by 0 bases, with 17 bases left in between. CDR3 in DNA: TGTGCCAGCAGTACCGCTTGGACGGGATCCTCCTACGAGCAGTACTTC. Protein: CASSTAWTGSSYEQYF.

This clonotype was found many times. The gene calls are TRBV7-8 and TRBJ2-1; TRBD2 aligns across 9 bases. Losses at the gene ends were 5 bases for V and 6 bases for J; bases not matched to a gene: 14. Looked up from germline, CDR1 is SGHVS and CDR2 is FQNEAQ. This CDR3 is built from 17 residues. The CDR3 reads CASSPSRSSGISNEQFF. The CDR3 nucleotides are TGTGCCAGCAGCCCAAGTCGGTCTAGCGGGATCTCCAATGAGCAGTTCTTC.

This sequence joins TRBV7-9 and TRBJ2-7; 9 bases line up with TRBD2. This CDR3 is built from 18 residues. Trimming removed 3 bases from V and 3 bases from J; junction bases left unmatched: 15. Germline V gene lookup returns CDR1 SEHNR and CDR2 FQNEAQ (reference sequence). In DNA form, the CDR3 reads TGTGCCAGCAGCTTCGGTTTGGCGGGAGGGCCTAGTCTCTACGAGCAGTACTTC. Its translation is CASSFGLAGGPSLYEQYF. The complete variable domain, with remaining parts taken from reference TRBV7-9 and TRBJ2-7, reads DTGVSQNPRHKITKRGQNVTFRCDPISEHNRLYWYRQTLGQGPEFLTYFQNEAQLEKSRLLSDRFSAERPKGSFSTLEIQRTEQGDSAMYLCASSFGLAGGPSLYEQYFGPGTRLTVT.

This clonotype was observed many times. The chain links TRBV6-6 to TRBJ2-5, with D possibly being TRBD1 (5 bases). V shed 2 bases and J shed 2 bases, with 12 bases lying between them. Germline CDR1 is MNHNY and CDR2 is SVGAGI (reference sequence). This CDR3 is 15 amino acids long. The CDR3 loop is CASSYRGPGQETQYF. The DNA of the CDR3 is TGTGCCAGCAGTTACAGGGGTCCAGGGCAAGAGACCCAGTACTTC.

This clonotype was detected a few times. The gene calls are TRBV19 and TRBJ1-1, with TRBD1 as a possible D gene (6 bases). Germline V gene lookup returns CDR1 LNHDA and CDR2 SQIVND (reference sequence). The V and J ends lost 7 bases and 4 bases respectively, with 25 bases between them. The CDR3 loop spans 17 amino acids. As DNA, the CDR3 is TGTGCCAGTACCCGAGGTGGGCAGGGTAAGGGGGGCACTGAAGCTTTCTTT. Translating it yields CASTRGGQGKGGTEAFF.

This clonotype showed up just a few times. The chain uses TRBV27 and TRBJ2-1; 8 bases line up with TRBD1. Germline V gives CDR1 MNHEY, CDR2 SMNVEV (reference sequence). This CDR3 comprises 15 residues. V gave up 3 bases and J gave up 9 bases; unmatched junction bases: 10. CDR3 nucleotides: TGTGCCAGCAGTTTCGGGCAGGGGGCTTCGGGTGAGCAGTTCTTC. This codes for CASSFGQGASGEQFF.

This clonotype showed up many times. V usage is TRBV7-9 and J usage is TRBJ2-7, with 11 bases fitting TRBD2. CDR1 and CDR2 (germline): SEHNR, FQNEAQ (reference sequence). The J segment lost 1 base and the V segment lost 5 bases, leaving 4 bases of the junction unmatched. This CDR3 comprises 15 residues. CDR3 DNA sequence: TGTGCCAGCAGCCCCAGGACTAGCGGGTCCTACGAGCAGTACTTC. The encoded protein is CASSPRTSGSYEQYF.

This clonotype showed up many times. The chain joins TRBV12-3 or TRBV12-4 to TRBJ2-7; 7 nucleotides match TRBD1. There are 16 residues in the CDR3. V dropped 4 bases and J dropped 0; count of bases not matched to a gene: 9. CDR3 nucleotide sequence: TGTGCCAGCAGTTATCTGAGGGGGCTACCCTCCTACGAGCAGTACTTC. It is translated as CASSYLRGLPSYEQYF.